This T cell receptor beta chain was profiled in a study of T cells in Graves' hyperthyroidism and ophthalmopathy. Whole-study findings and limits: The model forecast ophthalmopathy, anticipating it by a median around 6.5 months before onset.

The CDR3 regions of TCR beta were amplified from RNA transcripts. The HTBI primer set drove a first-round RT-PCR of the TCR CDR3. Using its own MiXCR run on the multiplex PCR reads, TCRdb lists one record per CDR3 protein. The table lists approximately 600,000 distinct CDR3 sequences, roughly 14% of them singletons. Germline V gives CDR1 MDHEN, CDR2 SYDVKM. Trimming left V 5 bases short and J 4 bases short, with 17 bases between. The CDR3 has 16 amino acids. This clonotype turned up a few times. What it binds is unknown. Each person with ophthalmopathy scored at least 3 on the Clinical Activity Score, reached NOSPECS grade 4 or higher, and had been ill under 3 months. Those patients with uncontrolled infection, other autoimmune disease, pregnancy or lactation were excluded.

The rearrangement joins TRBV28 to TRBJ1-4, with D tentatively TRBD1 (6 bases). This receptor was identified in a middle-aged woman with Graves' ophthalmopathy. Sequences were obtained from blood. The CDR3 nucleotides read TGTGCCAGCAGTCCGGTGAAGGGGGTCGGTAATGAAAAACTGTTTTTT. This gives the protein CASSPVKGVGNEKLFF. The variable domain in full, completed from reference TRBV28 and TRBJ1-4, reads DVKVTQSSRYLVKRTGEKVFLECVQDMDHENMFWYRQDPGLGLRLIYFSYDVKMKEKGDIPEGYSVSREKKERFSLILESASTNQTSMYLCASSPVKGVGNEKLFFGSGTQLSVL.